This T cell receptor (beta chain) was captured by sequencing in a study of blood T cell repertoires in COVID-19. The overall study: The study drew acute and convalescent COVID-19 samples from the United States, Italy and Spain.

Per the authors' pipeline: Reference gene primers were amplified, and this amplification served to estimate nucleated cell counts. Only in-frame clones appear in the TCRdb table, and some are missing; sequencing was by immunoSEQ multiplex PCR. V, J and clone size were drawn from that table, and D and trimming were deduced from the DNA. The sample holds 70,000 or so clones, approximately 90% seen once. Trimming removed 3 bases from V and 4 bases from J, with 7 bases in between. CDR3 length: 13 amino acids. Germline assignment: CDR1 SNHLY and CDR2 FYNNEI. Sequencing used peripheral blood. The clonotype originates from a human donor in a cohort sampled during active COVID-19. V and J are TRBV2 and TRBJ1-5, with D maybe TRBD1 (6 bases). The CDR3 nucleotides read TGTGCCAGCAGTGACCAGGGGAATCAGCCCCAGCATTTT. Translation: CASSDQGNQPQHF.